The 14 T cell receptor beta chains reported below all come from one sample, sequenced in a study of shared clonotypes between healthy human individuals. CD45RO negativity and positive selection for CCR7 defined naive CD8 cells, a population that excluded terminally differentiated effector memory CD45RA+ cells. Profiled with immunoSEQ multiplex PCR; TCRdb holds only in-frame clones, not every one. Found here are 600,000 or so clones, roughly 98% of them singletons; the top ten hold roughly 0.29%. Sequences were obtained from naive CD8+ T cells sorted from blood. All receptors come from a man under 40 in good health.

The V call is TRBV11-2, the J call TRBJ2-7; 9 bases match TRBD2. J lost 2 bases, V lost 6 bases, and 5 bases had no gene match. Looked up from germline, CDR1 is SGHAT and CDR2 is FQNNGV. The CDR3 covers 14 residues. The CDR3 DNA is TGTGCCAGCAGTACTAGCGGGTCTACCTACGAGCAGTACTTC. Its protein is CASSTSGSTYEQYF.

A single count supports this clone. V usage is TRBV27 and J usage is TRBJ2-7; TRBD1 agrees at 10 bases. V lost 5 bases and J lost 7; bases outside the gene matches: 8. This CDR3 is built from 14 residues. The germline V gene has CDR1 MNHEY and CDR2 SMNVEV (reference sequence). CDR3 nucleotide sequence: TGTGCCAGCAGTAAAACCGGGACAGGGGAAGAGCAGTACTTC. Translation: CASSKTGTGEEQYF.

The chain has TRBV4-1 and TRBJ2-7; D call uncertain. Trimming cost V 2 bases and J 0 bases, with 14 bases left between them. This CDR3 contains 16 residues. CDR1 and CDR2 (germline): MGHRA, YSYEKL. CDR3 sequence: CASSQPPLRSSYEQYF. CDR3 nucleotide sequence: TGCGCCAGCAGCCAACCTCCTCTAAGGAGCTCCTACGAGCAGTACTTC.

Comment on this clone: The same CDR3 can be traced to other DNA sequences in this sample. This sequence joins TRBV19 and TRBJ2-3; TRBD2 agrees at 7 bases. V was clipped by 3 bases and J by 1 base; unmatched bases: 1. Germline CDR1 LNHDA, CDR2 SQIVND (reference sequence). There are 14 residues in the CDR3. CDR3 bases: TGTGCCAGTAGTATCGCGGGAGGCACAGATACGCAGTATTTT. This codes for CASSIAGGTDTQYF.

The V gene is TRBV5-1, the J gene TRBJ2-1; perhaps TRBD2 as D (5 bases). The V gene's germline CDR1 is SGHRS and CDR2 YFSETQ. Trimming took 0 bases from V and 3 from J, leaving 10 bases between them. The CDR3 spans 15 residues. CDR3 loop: CASSLEASYYNEQFF. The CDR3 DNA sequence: TGCGCCAGCAGCTTGGAAGCTAGCTACTACAATGAGCAGTTCTTC.

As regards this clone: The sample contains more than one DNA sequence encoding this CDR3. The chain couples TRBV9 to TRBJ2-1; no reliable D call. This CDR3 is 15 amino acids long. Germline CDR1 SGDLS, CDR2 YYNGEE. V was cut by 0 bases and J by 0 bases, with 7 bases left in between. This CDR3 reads CASSVGRSSYNEQFF. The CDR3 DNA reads TGTGCCAGCAGCGTAGGGCGGAGCTCCTACAATGAGCAGTTCTTC.

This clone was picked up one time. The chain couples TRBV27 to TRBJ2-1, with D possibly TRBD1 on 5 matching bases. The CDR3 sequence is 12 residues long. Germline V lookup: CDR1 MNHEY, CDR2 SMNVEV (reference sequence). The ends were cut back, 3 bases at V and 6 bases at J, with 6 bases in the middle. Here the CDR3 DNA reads TGTGCCAGCAGTTTCCAGGGCAATGAGCAGTTCTTC. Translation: CASSFQGNEQFF.

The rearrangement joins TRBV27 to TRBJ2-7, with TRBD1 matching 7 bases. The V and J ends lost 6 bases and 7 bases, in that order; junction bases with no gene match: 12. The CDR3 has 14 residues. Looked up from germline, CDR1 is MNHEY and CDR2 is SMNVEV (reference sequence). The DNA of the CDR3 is TGTGCCAGCAGATCACTACAGGGGTGGAGGGAGCAGTACTTC. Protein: CASRSLQGWREQYF.

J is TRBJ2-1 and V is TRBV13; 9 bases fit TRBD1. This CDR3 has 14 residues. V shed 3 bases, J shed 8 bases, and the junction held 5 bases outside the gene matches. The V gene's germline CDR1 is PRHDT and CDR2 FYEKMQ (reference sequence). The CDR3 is CASSFDRGIYEQFF. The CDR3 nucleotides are TGTGCCAGCAGCTTCGACAGGGGGATCTATGAGCAGTTCTTC.

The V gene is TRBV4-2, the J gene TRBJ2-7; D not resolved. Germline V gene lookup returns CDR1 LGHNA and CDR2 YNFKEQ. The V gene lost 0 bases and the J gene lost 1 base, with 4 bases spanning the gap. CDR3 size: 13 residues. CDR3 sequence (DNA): TGTGCCAGCAGCCAAGATCGGTCCTACGAGCAGTACTTC. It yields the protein CASSQDRSYEQYF.

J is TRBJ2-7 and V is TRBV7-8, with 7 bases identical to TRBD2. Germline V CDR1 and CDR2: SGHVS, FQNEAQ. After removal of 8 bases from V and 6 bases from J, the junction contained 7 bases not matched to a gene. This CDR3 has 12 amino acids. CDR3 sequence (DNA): TGTGCCAGCGGGAGGGATAGTTTCGAGCAGTACTTC. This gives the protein CASGRDSFEQYF.

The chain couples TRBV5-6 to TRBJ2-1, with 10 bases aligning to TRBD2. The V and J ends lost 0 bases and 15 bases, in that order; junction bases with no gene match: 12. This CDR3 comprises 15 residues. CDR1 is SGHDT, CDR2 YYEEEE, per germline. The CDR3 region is CASSLVIAGGQGPFF. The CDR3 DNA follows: TGTGCCAGCAGCTTGGTTATAGCGGGAGGCCAGGGTCCGTTCTTC.

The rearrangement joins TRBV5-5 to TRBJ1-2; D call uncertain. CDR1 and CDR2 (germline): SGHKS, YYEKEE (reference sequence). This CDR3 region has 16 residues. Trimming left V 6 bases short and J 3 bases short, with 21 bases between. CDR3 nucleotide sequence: TGTGCCAGCACCCTCGGACGGTCGGGTCCTTACTATGGCTACACCTTC. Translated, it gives CASTLGRSGPYYGYTF.

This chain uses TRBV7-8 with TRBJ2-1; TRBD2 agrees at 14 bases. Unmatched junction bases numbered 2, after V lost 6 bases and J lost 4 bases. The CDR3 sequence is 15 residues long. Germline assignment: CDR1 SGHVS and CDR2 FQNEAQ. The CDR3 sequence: CASRGTSGGYNEQFF. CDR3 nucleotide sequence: TGTGCCAGCAGAGGGACTAGCGGGGGTTACAATGAGCAGTTCTTC.